This entry concerns a single TCR beta chain. Its antigen is still unknown. This specimen comes from a study of Ad26.COV2.S vaccination and SARS-CoV-2 variants. Study conclusions and caveats: Measures of TCR breadth and depth may have fallen short of total T cell responses.

The data were produced by immunoSEQ multiplex PCR, yet TCRdb's version contains in-frame clones alone and is incomplete. The top ten hold 16% of the sample, which has 75,000 to 100,000 clones, more than 70% seen once. This CDR3 contains 16 residues. Trimming stripped 3 bases from V and 0 bases from J, with 13 bases between. Germline V gene sequence: CDR1 LNHDA, CDR2 SQIVND (reference sequence). The chain joins TRBV19 to TRBJ2-3; possible D gene TRBD2, 6 bases. The receptor comes from a human donor who had recovered from COVID-19. The specimen comprised peripheral blood, sampled after recovery from COVID-19. The DNA for the CDR3 is TGTGCCAGTAGTATGAACTCGGGACTTAGCACAGATACGCAGTATTTT. This translates into CASSMNSGLSTDTQYF.